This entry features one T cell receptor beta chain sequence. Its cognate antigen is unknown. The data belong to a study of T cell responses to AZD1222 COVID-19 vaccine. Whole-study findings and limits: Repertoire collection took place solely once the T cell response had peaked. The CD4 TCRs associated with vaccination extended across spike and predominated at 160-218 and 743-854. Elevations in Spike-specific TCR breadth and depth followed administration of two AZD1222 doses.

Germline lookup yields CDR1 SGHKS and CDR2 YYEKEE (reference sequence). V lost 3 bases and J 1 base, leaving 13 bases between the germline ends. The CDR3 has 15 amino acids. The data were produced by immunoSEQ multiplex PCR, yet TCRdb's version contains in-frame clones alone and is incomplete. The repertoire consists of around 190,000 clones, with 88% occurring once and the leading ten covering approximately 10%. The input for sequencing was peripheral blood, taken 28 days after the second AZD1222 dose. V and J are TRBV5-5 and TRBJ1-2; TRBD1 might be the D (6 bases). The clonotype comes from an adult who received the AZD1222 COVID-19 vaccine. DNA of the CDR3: TGTGCCAGCAGCTCCTGGGGACAAGATAACTATGGCTACACCTTC. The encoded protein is CASSSWGQDNYGYTF.